Shown below are 11 T cell receptor beta chains from a single sample sequenced in a study of T cells in Graves' hyperthyroidism and ophthalmopathy. Amplified regions were TCR beta CDR3 sequences from RNA transcripts. Primed by the HTBI set, a first-round RT-PCR was run on the TCR CDR3. TCRdb reprocessed the multiplex PCR reads via MiXCR and lists one record per CDR3 protein. The sample consists of 400,000 to 500,000 distinct CDR3 sequences, about 15% of them appearing once. The sequencing sample was made of blood. The receptors originated from a man younger than 35 with Graves' ophthalmopathy.

This clonotype was seen repeatedly, ten times or more. This sequence joins TRBV7-9 and TRBJ1-1; D may be TRBD1 (5 bases). Between the trimmed V and J ends, which lost 5 bases and 6 bases, there was a span of 16 bases. Germline V CDR1 and CDR2: SEHNR, FQNEAQ (reference sequence). The CDR3 runs to 14 residues. In DNA form, the CDR3 reads TGTGCCAGCAGCCGGGGACTCGACTGGCCTGAAGCTTTCTTT. It yields the protein CASSRGLDWPEAFF. The full variable domain, in which reference TRBV7-9 and TRBJ1-1 provide the parts outside the CDR3, is DTGVSQNPRHKITKRGQNVTFRCDPISEHNRLYWYRQTLGQGPEFLTYFQNEAQLEKSRLLSDRFSAERPKGSFSTLEIQRTEQGDSAMYLCASSRGLDWPEAFFGQGTRLTVV.

This clonotype has at least ten counts. This sequence joins TRBV27 and TRBJ2-7; a possible D gene is TRBD1 (5 bases). Germline CDR1 is MNHEY and CDR2 is SMNVEV (reference sequence). Trimming shortened V by 3 bases and J by 0 bases, and 12 bases separated the two germline ends. This CDR3 spans 15 amino acids. CDR3 residues: CASSLDRGNSYEQYF. The DNA of the CDR3 is TGTGCCAGCAGTTTGGATAGGGGTAACTCCTACGAGCAGTACTTC.

This chain joins TRBV15 and TRBJ2-7; D remains ambiguous. V was trimmed by 0 bases and J by 0 bases, leaving 15 bases between them. This CDR3 has 17 residues. Germline CDR1 reads LNHNV; CDR2 reads YYDKDF (reference sequence). This CDR3 is CATSRDFGWADSYEQYF. CDR3 nucleotide sequence: TGTGCCACCAGCAGAGATTTTGGGTGGGCGGACTCCTACGAGCAGTACTTC.

This clonotype occurred many times. The chain uses TRBV9 and TRBJ2-1; TRBD1 matches 9 bases. This CDR3 has 16 amino acids. V shed 2 bases, J shed 6 bases, and the junction held 9 bases outside the gene matches. Germline-derived CDR1 and CDR2 are SGDLS and YYNGEE. This CDR3 is CASSVSGGQGINEQFF. CDR3 in DNA: TGTGCCAGCAGCGTTAGTGGAGGACAGGGGATCAATGAGCAGTTCTTC.

This clonotype was observed many times. The V and J genes are TRBV4-1 and TRBJ1-2, with D maybe TRBD1 (6 bases). The V gene lost 4 bases and the J gene lost 9 bases, with 12 bases spanning the gap. In germline, CDR1 is MGHRA, CDR2 YSYEKL. The CDR3 loop spans 12 amino acids. The CDR3 nucleotides are TGCGCCAGCAGCCCGTGGGGGCTGCGCTACACCTTC. Protein: CASSPWGLRYTF.

This clonotype was counted a single time. The chain is built from TRBV13 and TRBJ2-3, with 12 bases identical to TRBD2. Per the germline V gene, CDR1 is PRHDT and CDR2 is FYEKMQ (reference sequence). The CDR3 has 18 residues. J lost 6 bases, V lost 5 bases, and 15 bases had no gene match. The CDR3 DNA follows: TGTGCCAGCAGCGTCGGGCTAGCGGGGGGGCACGGCTCTGATACGCAGTATTTT. It yields the protein CASSVGLAGGHGSDTQYF. Looking up the rest from reference TRBV13 and TRBJ2-3 gives the full variable domain: AAGVIQSPRHLIKEKRETATLKCYPIPRHDTVYWYQQGPGQDPQFLISFYEKMQSDKGSIPDRFSAQQFSDYHSELNMSSLELGDSALYFCASSVGLAGGHGSDTQYFGPGTRLTVL.

This clonotype was seen many times. The chain carries TRBV30 and TRBJ2-3, with D perhaps TRBD1 (5 bases). Germline V CDR1 and CDR2: GTSNPN, SVGIG (reference sequence). Trimming left V 0 bases short and J 0 bases short, with 13 bases between. The CDR3 is made up of 16 amino acids. The CDR3 DNA sequence: TGTGCCTGGAGTGTCACAGGTTTTCCTAGCACAGATACGCAGTATTTT. Residues: CAWSVTGFPSTDTQYF. Full variable domain (outside the CDR3, taken from reference TRBV30 and TRBJ2-3): SQTIHQWPATLVQPVGSPLSLECTVEGTSNPNLYWYRQAAGRGLQLLFYSVGIGQISSEVPQNLSASRPQDRQFILSSKKLLLSDSGFYLCAWSVTGFPSTDTQYFGPGTRLTVL.

The J gene is TRBJ1-5, the V gene TRBV19; D gene ambiguous. Germline values: CDR1 LNHDA, CDR2 SQIVND (reference sequence). V lost 3 bases and J lost 3, with 9 bases in between. The CDR3 is made up of 14 amino acids. The CDR3 spells CASSIYQTNQPQHF. The CDR3 bases are TGTGCCAGTAGTATTTACCAGACCAATCAGCCCCAGCATTTT.

This clonotype was picked up many times. The J gene is TRBJ1-1, the V gene TRBV29-1, with TRBD1 as a possible D gene (5 bases). Germline V lookup: CDR1 SQVTM, CDR2 ANQGSEA. There are 12 residues in the CDR3. V was cut by 7 bases and J by 5 bases, with 14 bases left in between. This chain's CDR3 is CSAPGFSTEAFF. The CDR3 nucleotides are TGCAGCGCCCCAGGGTTCTCAACTGAAGCTTTCTTT. Together with reference TRBV29-1 and TRBJ1-1, the CDR3 gives the full variable domain: SAVISQKPSRDICQRGTSLTIQCQVDSQVTMMFWYRQQPGQSLTLIATANQGSEATYESGFVIDKFPISRPNLTFSTLTVSNMSPEDSSIYLCSAPGFSTEAFFGQGTRLTVV.

This clonotype was seen at least ten times. The chain is built from TRBV12-3 or TRBV12-4 and TRBJ2-7, with 11 bases aligning to TRBD2. V shed 6 bases, J shed 0 bases, and the junction held 4 bases outside the gene matches. CDR3 length: 15 amino acids. In DNA form, the CDR3 reads TGTGCCAGCAGCCAGACTAGCGGGACCTCCTACGAGCAGTACTTC. It is translated as CASSQTSGTSYEQYF.

In this sample, this clonotype turned up many times. The chain is built from TRBV7-9 and TRBJ2-2; D is undetermined. V was trimmed by 5 bases and J by 6 bases, leaving 10 bases between them. CDR1 SEHNR and CDR2 FQNEAQ come from the germline V gene (reference sequence). This CDR3 has 13 amino acids. The CDR3 DNA is TGTGCCAGCAGCCTACGGGCCGCCGGGGAGCTGTTTTTT. Amino acids: CASSLRAAGELFF.